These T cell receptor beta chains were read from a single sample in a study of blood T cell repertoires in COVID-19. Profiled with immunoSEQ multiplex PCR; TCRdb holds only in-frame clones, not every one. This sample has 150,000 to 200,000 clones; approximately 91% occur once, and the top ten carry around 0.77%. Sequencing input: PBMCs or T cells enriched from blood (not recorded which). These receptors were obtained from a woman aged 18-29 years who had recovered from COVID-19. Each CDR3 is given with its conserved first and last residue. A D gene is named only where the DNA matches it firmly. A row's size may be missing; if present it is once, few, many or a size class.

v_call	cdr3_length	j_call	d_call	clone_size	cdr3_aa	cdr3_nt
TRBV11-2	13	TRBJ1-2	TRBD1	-	CASSLRDRDGYTF	TGTGCCAGCAGCTTAAGGGACAGGGACGGCTACACCTTC
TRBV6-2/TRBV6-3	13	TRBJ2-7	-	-	CASSYSASYEQYF	TGTGCCAGCAGTTACAGCGCGAGTTACGAGCAGTACTTC
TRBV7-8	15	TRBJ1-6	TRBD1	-	CASSLRDRGNSPLHF	TGTGCCAGCAGCTTAAGGGACAGGGGCAACTCACCCCTCCACTTT
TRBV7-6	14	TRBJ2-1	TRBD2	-	CASSLVPSGREQFF	TGTGCCAGCAGCTTAGTGCCTAGCGGGAGGGAGCAGTTCTTC
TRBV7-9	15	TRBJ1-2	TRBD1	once	CASSQRTGGFGGYTF	TGTGCCAGCAGCCAACGGACAGGGGGCTTTGGTGGCTACACCTTC
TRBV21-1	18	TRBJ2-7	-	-	CASTTIGETGTTIYEQYF	TGTGCCAGCACCACAATTGGGGAGACAGGCACGACCATCTACGAGCAGTACTTC
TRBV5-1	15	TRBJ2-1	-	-	CASRAGGESYNEQFF	TGCGCCAGCAGGGCCGGCGGGGAATCCTACAATGAGCAGTTCTTC
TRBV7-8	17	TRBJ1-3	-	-	CASSPTRYTSSGNTIYF	TGTGCCAGCAGTCCGACACGATATACTAGCTCTGGAAACACCATATATTTT
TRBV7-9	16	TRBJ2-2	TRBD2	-	CASSRISGRHTGELFF	TGTGCCAGCAGCCGGATTAGCGGGAGACACACCGGGGAGCTGTTTTTT
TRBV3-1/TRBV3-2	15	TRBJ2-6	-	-	CASSPTASGANVLTF	TGTGCCAGCAGCCCGACAGCCTCTGGGGCCAACGTCCTGACTTTC
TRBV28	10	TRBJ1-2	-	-	CASSGGDYTF	TGTGCCAGCAGTGGAGGCGACTACACCTTC
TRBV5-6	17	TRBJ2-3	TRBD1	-	CASSYVGTGGWTDTQYF	TGTGCCAGCAGCTACGTAGGGACAGGGGGCTGGACAGATACGCAGTATTTT
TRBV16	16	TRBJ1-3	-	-	CASSQVRGLSGNTIYF	TGTGCCAGCAGCCAAGTCCGTGGACTTTCTGGAAACACCATATATTTT
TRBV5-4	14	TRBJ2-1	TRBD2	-	CASRVGLEMNEQFF	TGTGCCAGCAGGGTCGGACTAGAAATGAATGAGCAGTTCTTC
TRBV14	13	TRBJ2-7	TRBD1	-	CASSGTGGSEQYF	TGTGCCAGCAGCGGTACAGGGGGCAGCGAGCAGTACTTC
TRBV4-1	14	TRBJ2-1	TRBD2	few	CASSRAGLDNEQFF	TGCGCCAGCAGCCGAGCGGGACTCGACAATGAGCAGTTCTTC
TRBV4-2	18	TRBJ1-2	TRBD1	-	CASSQELGSWDSVYGYTF	TGTGCCAGCAGCCAAGAATTAGGGTCGTGGGACAGCGTCTATGGCTACACCTTC
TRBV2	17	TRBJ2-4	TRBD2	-	CASREREEAVSKNIQYF	TGTGCCAGCAGGGAGCGGGAGGAGGCGGTCTCCAAAAACATTCAGTACTTC
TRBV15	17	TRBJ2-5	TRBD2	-	CATRTGGLRAYQETQYF	TGTGCCACCAGGACGGGGGGGTTGCGGGCGTACCAAGAGACCCAGTACTTC
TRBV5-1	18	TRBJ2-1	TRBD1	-	CASSFRPGQGVTNNEQFF	TGCGCCAGCAGCTTTAGACCGGGACAGGGGGTGACTAACAATGAGCAGTTCTTC
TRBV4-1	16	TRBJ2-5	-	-	CASSRLPPRGRETQYF	TGCGCCAGCAGCCGCCTACCCCCCAGGGGCAGGGAGACCCAGTACTTC
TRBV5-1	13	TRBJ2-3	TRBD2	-	CASTAGVTDTQYF	TGCGCCAGTACCGCGGGGGTCACAGATACGCAGTATTTT
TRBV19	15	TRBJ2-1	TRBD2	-	CASSAGTTIPGEQFF	TGTGCCAGTAGTGCCGGGACTACCATTCCTGGTGAGCAGTTCTTC
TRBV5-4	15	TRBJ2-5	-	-	CASSLGQGRDVTQYF	TGTGCCAGCAGCTTGGGACAGGGGAGGGATGTGACCCAGTACTTC
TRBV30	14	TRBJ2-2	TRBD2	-	CAWSTIAGVGELFF	TGTGCCTGGAGTACAATAGCGGGAGTCGGGGAGCTGTTTTTT
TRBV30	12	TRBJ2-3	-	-	CAWNPNTDTQYF	TGTGCCTGGAATCCAAACACAGATACGCAGTATTTT
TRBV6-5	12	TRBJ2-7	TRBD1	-	CASKGALGEQYF	TGTGCCAGCAAGGGGGCTCTGGGGGAGCAGTACTTC
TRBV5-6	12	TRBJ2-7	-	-	CASSLNGDEQYF	TGTGCCAGCAGCCTAAACGGGGACGAGCAGTACTTC
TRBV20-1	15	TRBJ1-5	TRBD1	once	CSASRGQGPNQPQHF	TGCAGTGCTAGTCGCGGACAGGGGCCGAATCAGCCCCAGCATTTT
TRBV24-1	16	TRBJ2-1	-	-	CATSDSSRQRYNEQFF	TGTGCCACCAGTGATAGTAGCCGTCAGAGGTACAATGAGCAGTTCTTC
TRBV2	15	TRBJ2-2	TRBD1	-	CASSRQGLSTRELFF	TGTGCCAGCAGTCGACAGGGTCTGAGCACCAGGGAGCTGTTTTTT
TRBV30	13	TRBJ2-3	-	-	CAWNTNSADTQYF	TGTGCCTGGAACACCAATAGCGCAGATACGCAGTATTTT
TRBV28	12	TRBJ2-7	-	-	CASSLEYYEQYF	TGTGCCAGCAGTCTAGAGTACTACGAGCAGTACTTC
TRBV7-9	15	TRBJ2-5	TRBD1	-	CASSLGTGGQETQYF	TGTGCCAGCAGCTTAGGGACAGGGGGGCAAGAGACCCAGTACTTC
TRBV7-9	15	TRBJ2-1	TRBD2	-	CASSLGGRAGSEQFF	TGTGCCAGCAGCTTAGGCGGGAGGGCCGGCAGTGAGCAGTTCTTC
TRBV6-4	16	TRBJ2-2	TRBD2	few	CASSDSLAGDTGELFF	TGTGCCAGCAGTGACTCACTAGCGGGAGACACCGGGGAGCTGTTTTTT
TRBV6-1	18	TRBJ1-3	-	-	CASSELSGFGASGNTIYF	TGTGCCAGCAGTGAACTTTCGGGGTTTGGCGCCTCTGGAAACACCATATATTTT
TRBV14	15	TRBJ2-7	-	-	CASSQVRQTYYEQYF	TGTGCCAGCAGCCAAGTCAGACAGACCTACTACGAGCAGTACTTC
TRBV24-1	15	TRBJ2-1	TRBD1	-	CATSDFGDRVIEQFF	TGTGCCACCAGTGATTTTGGGGACAGGGTTATTGAGCAGTTCTTC
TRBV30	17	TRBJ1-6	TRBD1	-	CAWSAATGRIYNSPLHF	TGTGCCTGGAGTGCCGCGACAGGGAGAATCTATAATTCACCCCTCCACTTT
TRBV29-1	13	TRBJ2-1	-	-	CSSGLLPYNEQFF	TGCAGCTCTGGACTACTCCCGTACAATGAGCAGTTCTTC